The rows below give T cell receptor beta chains drawn from one sample of a study of neurological immune-mediated disorders. TCRdb analysed the 5' RACE reads with MiXCR anew, one entry per CDR3 protein. The top ten clones hold approximately 16% of a sample with about 50,000 distinct CDR3 sequences, 3% to 3.5% of them seen once. Sequenced material: PBMCs. The receptor source for this set is a woman aged 45 to 65 with multiple sclerosis. The CDR3 runs from the conserved cysteine through the conserved F or W. The order of the fields is V gene, J gene, clone size, D gene, CDR3 DNA, CDR3 protein. The D gene is left open where the match is weak. A clone size is listed for some rows: how often the clone was seen (once, few, many), or a class if it is expanded.

TRBV6-1	TRBJ2-2	many	NA	TGTGCCAGCAGCCAACCAACTAGCCTCGGGGAGCTGTTTTTT	CASSQPTSLGELFF
TRBV9	TRBJ2-7	many	NA	TGTGCCAGCAGCGTTCACCCGCTCTCCTACGAGCAGTACTTC	CASSVHPLSYEQYF
TRBV28	TRBJ2-7	many	NA	TGTGCCAGCAGTTTCTCCCACCCAGGATACGAGCAGTACTTC	CASSFSHPGYEQYF
TRBV5-1	TRBJ2-7	many	NA	TGCGCCAGCAAGAAGGAGGGACACGAGCAGTACTTC	CASKKEGHEQYF
TRBV4-1	TRBJ1-2	many	TRBD1	TGCGCCAGCAGCCAAGTGGTTTGGGGACAGGGGATGGCGAATGGCTACACCTTC	CASSQVVWGQGMANGYTF
TRBV5-1	TRBJ1-2	many	TRBD1	TGCGCCAGCAGCTTGGGACAGGGGTCCAGCTATGGCTACACCTTC	CASSLGQGSSYGYTF
TRBV5-1	TRBJ1-3	many	NA	TGCGCCAGCAGCTTGGGACAAGCGGACACCATATATTTT	CASSLGQADTIYF
TRBV28	TRBJ2-3	many	TRBD1	TGTGCCAGCAGTTTGTTCAAGGGTACAGGGGAACTCATCAAAGATACGCAGTATTTT	CASSLFKGTGELIKDTQYF
TRBV5-1	TRBJ2-3	many	NA	TGCGCCAGCAAGGAAGGGTCTAGCACAGATACGCAGTATTTT	CASKEGSSTDTQYF
TRBV7-6	TRBJ2-5	many	NA	TGTGCCAGCAGCTTTAGTGCGGGGCTACAGGGGGAGACCCAGTACTTC	CASSFSAGLQGETQYF
TRBV28	TRBJ2-2	many	NA	TGTGCCAGCAGTTTAGCGGGCGAGAGGACCGGGGAGCTGTTTTTT	CASSLAGERTGELFF
TRBV20-1	TRBJ2-5	many	NA	TGCAGTGCGCACACCCGGGAGGGGGCGACCCAGTACTTC	CSAHTREGATQYF
TRBV4-1	TRBJ2-3	many	NA	TGCGCCAGCAGCCAAATCAGTGGGGTGACCACAGATACGCAGTATTTT	CASSQISGVTTDTQYF
TRBV20-1	TRBJ2-3	many	TRBD2	TGCAGTGCTAGAGCTCCGGGACTAGCAACAGATACGCAGTATTTT	CSARAPGLATDTQYF
TRBV10-3	TRBJ2-6	many	NA	TGTGCCATCAGTGAGCGAAGCTCTGGGGCCAACGTCCTGACTTTC	CAISERSSGANVLTF
TRBV28	TRBJ1-1	many	NA	TGTGCCAGCAGTTTAATATCTGGGTACACTGAAGCTTTCTTT	CASSLISGYTEAFF
TRBV4-1	TRBJ2-1	many	TRBD2	TGCGCCAGCAGCCAAGTAATAGCGGGGGGCAATGAGCAGTTCTTC	CASSQVIAGGNEQFF
TRBV4-2	TRBJ2-7	many	TRBD2	TGTGCCAGCAGCCCCAATATCGGGACTAGCGTAACCTACGAGCAGTACTTC	CASSPNIGTSVTYEQYF
TRBV20-1	TRBJ2-7	many	NA	TGCAGTGCTAGGGGGACACAGACCGGCGAGCAGTACTTC	CSARGTQTGEQYF
TRBV12-3/TRBV12-4	TRBJ2-7	NA	NA	TGTGCCAACAGTCATAACTACGAGCAGTACTTC	CANSHNYEQYF
TRBV10-3	TRBJ2-1	many	TRBD2	TGTGCCATCAGCTCTAATAGCGGGAGCTCCTACAATGAGCAGTTCTTC	CAISSNSGSSYNEQFF
TRBV5-1	TRBJ2-3	many	NA	TGCGCCAGCAGCTTGGATGGGATTGCAGATACGCAGTATTTT	CASSLDGIADTQYF
TRBV20-1	TRBJ2-2	many	TRBD1	TGCAGTGCTAGAGTTCTCCAGGGGGCGCCGGGGGAGCTGTTTTTT	CSARVLQGAPGELFF
TRBV7-2	TRBJ2-3	many	TRBD2	TGTGCCAGCAGCTTAGATAGCGGGGGATTGGATACGCAGTATTTT	CASSLDSGGLDTQYF
TRBV3-1	TRBJ2-1	many	TRBD2	TGTGCCAGCAGCCACGGAAGGGCTAGCGGCACCAATGAGCAGTTCTTC	CASSHGRASGTNEQFF
TRBV23-1	TRBJ2-6	NA	NA	TGCGCCAGCAGTCAATCGTTCGGACGGACTTACTCTGGGGCCAACGTCCTGACTTTC	CASSQSFGRTYSGANVLTF
TRBV7-2	TRBJ2-2	many	NA	TGTGCCAGCAGCTTAGTTGCCTCTAACACCGGGGAGCTGTTTTTT	CASSLVASNTGELFF
TRBV7-9	TRBJ2-3	many	TRBD2	TGTGCCAGCAGCTTAGAGATAGCGGGGGGGCTGGGCACAGATACGCAGTATTTT	CASSLEIAGGLGTDTQYF
TRBV29-1	TRBJ2-1	few	TRBD2	TGCAGCGTTGAAGGGGCACTAGCGGCCGCTTCCTACAATGAGCAGTTCTTC	CSVEGALAAASYNEQFF